This TCR beta chain was recovered during a study of Tregs in tolerant kidney transplant recipients. Study observations and caveats: This study did not directly address biological reproducibility.

The nonmyeloablative bone marrow transplants came from related graft donors, with transient mixed chimerism. Germline V CDR1 and CDR2: DFQATT, SNEGSKA (reference sequence). The CDR3 totals 13 residues. V was pared by 6 bases and J by 6 bases, with 4 bases of the junction left unmatched. This clone is classed as medium-sized by frequency. Its antigen remains unidentified. The read is 3 residues too short to cover the CDR3 end, so that end is filled in from the germline J gene. The assay was immunoSEQ multiplex PCR, and TCRdb's table has in-frame clones only and misses some. This sample's table has 9,000 to 13,000 clones.

This TCR derives from a human patient who received a combined kidney and bone marrow transplant. The graft donor may be the source of some T cells. The sequenced sample was CD8+ T cells from blood (PBMCs), obtained 24 months after the transplant. The chain uses TRBV20-1 and TRBJ1-3, with 11 nucleotides matching TRBD1. The CDR3 DNA, read in part, is TGCAGTGCCCCGGGACAGGGGGAAAACACC. This encodes CSAPGQGENT. The whole CDR3 protein is CSAPGQGENTIYF.